The next 23 T cell receptor beta chains were all read from a single sample in a study of Ad26.COV2.S vaccination and SARS-CoV-2 variants. Using immunoSEQ multiplex PCR, the repertoire was profiled, and TCRdb retains in-frame clones only, with some absent. The sample carries 350,000 to 450,000 clones, around 90% recorded once. Sequenced here: peripheral blood, sampled after recovery from COVID-19. Every receptor here comes from a human donor who had recovered from COVID-19.

This chain uses TRBV5-6 with TRBJ1-2; 8 bases line up with TRBD1. The CDR3 extends over 15 amino acids. Germline-derived CDR1 and CDR2 are SGHDT and YYEEEE. J was trimmed by 4 bases and V by 0 bases; bases with no gene match: 5. CDR3 protein: CASSLAPGQAYGYTF. CDR3 in DNA: TGTGCCAGCAGCTTGGCTCCGGGACAGGCCTATGGCTACACCTTC.

This clone has only one observation. J is TRBJ1-1 and V is TRBV5-6, with no clear D. V dropped 0 bases and J dropped 6 bases, with 9 bases sitting between them. The CDR3 length is 13 residues. Germline V CDR1 and CDR2: SGHDT, YYEEEE. This chain's CDR3 is CASSLGAWAEAFF. The CDR3 region has the DNA TGTGCCAGCAGCTTGGGGGCTTGGGCTGAAGCTTTCTTT.

The chain recombines TRBV19 with TRBJ1-6, with TRBD1 identical over 9 bases. Per germline, CDR1 LNHDA and CDR2 SQIVND (reference sequence). The junction had 20 bases not matched to a gene; V was cut back by 9 bases and J by 14 bases. The CDR3 length is 16 residues. This CDR3 is CASQDRGGIRQDTLHF. The CDR3 DNA reads TGTGCCAGCCAGGACAGGGGAGGGATACGGCAAGACACCCTCCACTTT.

The chain is built from TRBV5-8 and TRBJ1-1; D is unresolved. The germline gives CDR1 SGHTS, CDR2 YDEGEE. The CDR3 has 13 amino acids. V lost 3 bases and J 0 bases, leaving 6 bases between the germline ends. CDR3 in amino acids: CASSWQLNTEAFF. The CDR3, as DNA: TGTGCCAGCAGCTGGCAATTGAACACTGAAGCTTTCTTT.

The CDR3 DNA reads as TGTGCCAGCAGTTGGGACGTTCCTGAGCAGTTCTTC. This encodes CASSWDVPEQFF. The chain carries TRBV6-2 or TRBV6-3 and TRBJ2-1; D is tentatively TRBD1 or TRBD2 (5 bases each). This CDR3 has 12 residues. Deletions cut 4 bases from V and 9 bases from J, with 10 bases between. Germline V gene data show CDR1 as MNHEY and CDR2 as SVGEGT.

This clone turned up a few times. V is TRBV5-1 and J is TRBJ1-6; 9 nucleotides line up with TRBD1. Germline CDR1 reads SGHRS; CDR2 reads YFSETQ. With 4 bases clipped from V and 8 bases from J, the junction kept 4 bases outside the gene matches. The CDR3 totals 14 residues. DNA of the CDR3: TGCGCCAGCAGCGTGACAGGGGGGGATTCACCCCTCCACTTT. This gives the protein CASSVTGGDSPLHF.

This chain uses TRBV7-2 with TRBJ2-7, with D perhaps matching TRBD2 (5 bases). V was shortened by 5 bases and J by 3 bases, with 11 bases between the two germline ends. CDR3 length: 13 residues. Per the germline V gene, CDR1 is SGHTA and CDR2 is FQGNSA. DNA of the CDR3: TGTGCCAGCAGCCACAGACTAAACTACGAGCAGTACTTC. Its protein product is CASSHRLNYEQYF.

The genes are TRBV9 and TRBJ1-4; D unclear. Germline lookup yields CDR1 SGDLS and CDR2 YYNGEE. This CDR3 region has 15 residues. The V gene lost 0 bases and the J gene lost 8 bases, with 14 bases spanning the gap. CDR3 DNA sequence: TGTGCCAGCAGCGTAGATGGGCCCCCACAAGAAAAACTGTTTTTT. It translates to CASSVDGPPQEKLFF.

The chain employs TRBV7-9 and TRBJ1-1, with D tentatively TRBD1 (5 bases). This CDR3 has 15 amino acids. Between the trimmed V and J ends, which lost 2 bases and 0 bases, there was a span of 10 bases. CDR1 is SEHNR, CDR2 FQNEAQ, per germline (reference sequence). CDR3 in DNA: TGTGCCAGCAGCTTAACGGGGGGGTTGAACACTGAAGCTTTCTTT. Its translation is CASSLTGGLNTEAFF.

This clone was seen a few times. The V call is TRBV19, the J call TRBJ1-5; D not resolved. The V end lost 0 bases, the J end lost 0 bases, and 6 bases lay between the germline ends. Germline loops: CDR1 LNHDA, CDR2 SQIVND (reference sequence). The CDR3 runs 15 residues. This chain's CDR3 is CASSIEGNSNQPQHF. The CDR3 DNA follows: TGTGCCAGTAGTATAGAGGGCAATAGCAATCAGCCCCAGCATTTT.

V gene TRBV7-8 combines with J gene TRBJ2-5; 9 bases fit TRBD2. Germline V gene data show CDR1 as SGHVS and CDR2 as FQNEAQ. This CDR3 region has 17 residues. The V segment lost 3 bases and the J segment 5 bases; nucleotides outside the gene matches: 13. The CDR3, as DNA: TGTGCCAGCAGCTTGGGGCTTGGCGGGGGGGCCGCGGAGACCCAGTACTTC. The encoded protein is CASSLGLGGGAAETQYF.

The chain employs TRBV7-9 and TRBJ2-7; 8 nucleotides match TRBD2. Losses at the gene ends were 5 bases for V and 0 bases for J; bases not matched to a gene: 6. Germline V lookup: CDR1 SEHNR, CDR2 FQNEAQ (reference sequence). The CDR3 is 15 residues long. The DNA of the CDR3 is TGTGCCAGCAGCGTACCCGCGGGAGGCTCCTACGAGCAGTACTTC. Protein product: CASSVPAGGSYEQYF.

The chain recombines TRBV19 with TRBJ1-2; perhaps TRBD1 as D (5 bases). V lost 6 bases to trimming and J lost 4 bases, with 15 bases between them. The germline V gene has CDR1 LNHDA and CDR2 SQIVND (reference sequence). This CDR3 contains 14 residues. The CDR3 DNA follows: TGTGCCAGTAGACCCAGGGATTTATCCTATGGCTACACCTTC. Translation gives CASRPRDLSYGYTF.

The rearrangement joins TRBV6-1 to TRBJ1-2; tentative D call: TRBD1 (5 bases). The germline gives CDR1 MNHNS, CDR2 SASEGT. V lost 2 bases, J lost 6 bases, and 10 bases lay in between. This CDR3 region has 13 residues. DNA for the CDR3: TGTGCCAGCAGTGAACAGAGGACACATGGCTACACCTTC. Translating gives CASSEQRTHGYTF.

The chain has TRBV4-1 and TRBJ2-7; perhaps TRBD2 as D (5 bases). The CDR3 is made up of 16 amino acids. CDR1 and CDR2 from the germline V gene are MGHRA and YSYEKL. The germline V and J ends were trimmed by 4 bases and 7 bases, with 23 bases remaining between them. CDR3 region: CASSRTEGANAWEQYF. The CDR3 DNA is TGCGCCAGCAGCCGGACCGAGGGAGCCAACGCGTGGGAGCAGTACTTC.

With respect to this clone: The identical CDR3 is also encoded by other nucleotide sequences in the sample. This chain connects TRBV19 to TRBJ1-5; unclear D gene. Trimming pared 3 bases from V and 5 bases from J, leaving 5 bases between. The V gene's germline CDR1 is LNHDA and CDR2 SQIVND (reference sequence). The CDR3 is made up of 12 amino acids. CDR3 in DNA: TGTGCCAGTAGTATTGTGGATCAGCCCCAGCATTTT. Protein product: CASSIVDQPQHF.

This sequence joins TRBV5-4 and TRBJ1-1, with D unresolved. The CDR3 loop spans 13 amino acids. Trimming left V 5 bases short and J 2 bases short, with 10 bases between. The germline CDR1 and CDR2 sequences are SGHNT and YYREEE (reference sequence). CDR3: CASREDGNTEAFF. DNA of the CDR3: TGTGCCAGCAGGGAGGACGGTAACACTGAAGCTTTCTTT. Full variable domain (remainder filled in from reference TRBV5-4 and TRBJ1-1): ETGVTQSPTHLIKTRGQQVTLRCSSQSGHNTVSWYQQALGQGPQFIFQYYREEENGRGNFPPRFSGLQFPNYSSELNVNALELDDSALYLCASREDGNTEAFFGQGTRLTVV.

The chain couples TRBV6-5 to TRBJ1-1; a possible D gene is TRBD1 (5 bases). This CDR3 has 12 amino acids. Germline CDR1 is MNHEY and CDR2 is SVGAGI. The V end lost 4 bases, the J end lost 8 bases, and 11 bases lay between the germline ends. The CDR3: CASSSRKGEAFF. The DNA for the CDR3 is TGTGCCAGCAGTTCTAGGAAGGGGGAAGCTTTCTTT.

The sample holds one count of this clone. CDR3 protein: CASSFFADTYYGYTF. The CDR3 nucleotides read TGTGCCAGCAGCTTTTTCGCAGACACCTACTATGGCTACACCTTC. The rearrangement uses TRBV7-8 and TRBJ1-2; no clear D gene. The CDR3 is 15 amino acids. Germline V CDR1 and CDR2: SGHVS, FQNEAQ. Trimming removed 3 bases at V and 3 bases at J, with 14 bases between. The whole variable domain, filled in from reference TRBV7-8 and TRBJ1-2, reads GAGVSQSPRYKVAKRGQDVALRCDPISGHVSLFWYQQALGQGPEFLTYFQNEAQLDKSGLPSDRFFAERPEGSVSTLKIQRTQQEDSAVYLCASSFFADTYYGYTFGSGTRLTVV.

This chain connects TRBV7-9 to TRBJ2-4; D perhaps matches TRBD1 (6 bases). The CDR3 runs 15 residues. V shed 3 bases and J shed 2 bases, with 11 bases lying between them. Germline values: CDR1 SEHNR, CDR2 FQNEAQ (reference sequence). CDR3 sequence (DNA): TGTGCCAGCAGCTTGGAACAGGGATCCAAAAACATTCAGTACTTC. This sequence encodes CASSLEQGSKNIQYF.

The J gene is TRBJ2-7, the V gene TRBV10-2; 7 bases match TRBD2. Germline values: CDR1 WSHSY, CDR2 SAAADI. CDR3 size: 15 residues. V lost 1 base and J lost 4; bases outside the gene matches: 7. In nucleotides, the CDR3 is TGCGCCAGCAGTGAGTTCGGACTAGAGTCGTACGAGCAGTACTTC. Its protein product is CASSEFGLESYEQYF.

As regards this clone: Within the sample, other DNA sequences also encode this same CDR3. The chain employs TRBV5-1 and TRBJ1-2, with 7 bases matching TRBD1. There are 13 residues in the CDR3. V gave up 0 bases and J gave up 7 bases; unmatched junction bases: 3. Germline CDR1 is SGHRS and CDR2 is YFSETQ. The CDR3 DNA follows: TGCGCCAGCAGCTTGGGACAGGGCGGTGGCTACACCTTC. It yields the protein CASSLGQGGGYTF.

This chain joins TRBV12-3 or TRBV12-4 and TRBJ2-2; D is uncertain. Trimming left V 1 base short and J 3 bases short, with 3 bases between. The CDR3 has 13 amino acids. CDR3 loop: CASSLGDTGELFF. Here the CDR3 DNA reads TGTGCCAGCAGTTTAGGGGACACCGGGGAGCTGTTTTTT.